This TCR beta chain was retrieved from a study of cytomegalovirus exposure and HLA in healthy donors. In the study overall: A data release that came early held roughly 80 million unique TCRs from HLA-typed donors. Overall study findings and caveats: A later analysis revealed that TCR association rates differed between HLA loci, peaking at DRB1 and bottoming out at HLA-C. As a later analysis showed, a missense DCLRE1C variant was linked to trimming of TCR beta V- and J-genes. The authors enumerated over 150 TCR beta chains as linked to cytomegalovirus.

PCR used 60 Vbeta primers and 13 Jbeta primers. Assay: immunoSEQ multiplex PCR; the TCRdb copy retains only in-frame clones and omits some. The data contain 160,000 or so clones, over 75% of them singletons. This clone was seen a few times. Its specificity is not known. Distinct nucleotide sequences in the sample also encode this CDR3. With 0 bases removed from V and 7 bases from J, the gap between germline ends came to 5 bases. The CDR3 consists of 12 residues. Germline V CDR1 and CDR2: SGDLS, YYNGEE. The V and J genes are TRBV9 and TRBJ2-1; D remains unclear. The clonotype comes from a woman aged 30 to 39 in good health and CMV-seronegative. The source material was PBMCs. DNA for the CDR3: TGTGCCAGCAGCGTAGTTAGAAATGAGCAGTTCTTC. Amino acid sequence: CASSVVRNEQFF.